The next 10 T cell receptor beta chains were all read from a single sample in a study of blood T cell repertoires in COVID-19 (dated by TCRdb to about 2020). Libraries were made using the immunoSEQ multiplex PCR assay. TCRdb stores this immuneACCESS table with in-frame sequences only. Part of the clones is absent; in the studies checked, under half of the shortfall reflects unresolved V genes, and no reason is known for the rest. This sample has around 100,000 clones in its table, and 80% to 90% of those were observed once. The ten largest clonotypes hold approximately 2.5% of the sample. The sample comprised PBMCs or T cells enriched from blood (not recorded which). These receptors all come from a woman between 45 and 65 years old who had recovered from COVID-19.

V and J are TRBV7-2 and TRBJ2-3, with 7 bases fitting TRBD2. J was trimmed by 2 bases and V by 2 bases; bases with no gene match: 7. Per germline, CDR1 SGHTA and CDR2 FQGNSA. The CDR3 is made up of 16 amino acids. The CDR3 spells CASSLYRGELTDTQYF. The CDR3 DNA sequence: TGTGCCAGCAGCTTATATCGGGGGGAGCTCACAGATACGCAGTATTTT.

This clone showed up just once. J is TRBJ1-2 and V is TRBV28; D is undetermined. Germline V lookup: CDR1 MDHEN, CDR2 SYDVKM. V was cut by 4 bases and J by 3 bases, with 9 bases left in between. The CDR3 covers 13 residues. CDR3: CASSSPRYYGYTF. In DNA, the CDR3 is TGTGCCAGCAGTTCTCCCAGATACTATGGCTACACCTTC.

The chain joins TRBV10-3 to TRBJ2-1; D unclear. V was pared by 0 bases and J by 6 bases, with 12 bases between. The V gene's germline CDR1 is ENHRY and CDR2 SYGVKD. This CDR3 has 15 amino acids. CDR3 nucleotide sequence: TGTGCCATCAGTGAGTCTGCCGACATACGCAATGAGCAGTTCTTC. Encoded protein: CAISESADIRNEQFF.

This clone was observed a single time. The genes are TRBV28 and TRBJ2-6, with D possibly matching TRBD1 (6 bases). The CDR3 is made up of 15 amino acids. The V and J ends lost 6 bases and 2 bases respectively, with 11 bases between them. The germline gives CDR1 MDHEN, CDR2 SYDVKM. CDR3 amino acids: CASSTHRAGANVLTF. In DNA form, the CDR3 reads TGTGCCAGCAGCACGCACAGGGCTGGGGCCAACGTCCTGACTTTC. The full variable domain, its missing parts supplied by reference TRBV28 and TRBJ2-6, is DVKVTQSSRYLVKRTGEKVFLECVQDMDHENMFWYRQDPGLGLRLIYFSYDVKMKEKGDIPEGYSVSREKKERFSLILESASTNQTSMYLCASSTHRAGANVLTFGAGSRLTVL.

J is TRBJ1-1 and V is TRBV15; TRBD1 might be the D (6 bases). CDR3 length: 13 amino acids. In germline, CDR1 is LNHNV, CDR2 YYDKDF (reference sequence). V lost 3 bases to trimming and J lost 7 bases, with 12 bases between them. The CDR3 DNA follows: TGTGCCACCAGCAGGGGACACAACCTTGAAGCTTTCTTT. It specifies CATSRGHNLEAFF.

The chain recombines TRBV5-3 with TRBJ2-7; 8 nucleotides line up with TRBD1. TRBV5-3 falls under the ORF class, with uncertain function. J lost 4 bases, V lost 4 bases, and 13 bases had no gene match. The CDR3 covers 16 residues. The CDR3 sequence: CARSLTETGAWYEQYF. In DNA form, the CDR3 reads TGTGCCAGAAGCCTGACTGAGACAGGGGCGTGGTACGAGCAGTACTTC.

V usage is TRBV27 and J usage is TRBJ2-1, with TRBD2 matching over 8 bases. The CDR3 runs 16 residues. Germline lookup yields CDR1 MNHEY and CDR2 SMNVEV (reference sequence). Trimming took 5 bases from V and 4 from J; bases not matched to a gene: 10. The CDR3 loop is CASSVRVAGLYNEQFF. For the CDR3, the DNA is TGTGCCAGCAGTGTCCGGGTAGCGGGACTTTACAATGAGCAGTTCTTC.

This sequence joins TRBV9 and TRBJ2-3; maybe TRBD2 (6 bases). V was clipped by 2 bases and J by 5 bases, with 12 bases between them. CDR3 length: 14 residues. The germline CDR1 and CDR2 sequences are SGDLS and YYNGEE. The CDR3 region is CASSVMGRGDTQYF. CDR3 nucleotides: TGTGCCAGCAGCGTGATGGGGCGGGGAGATACGCAGTATTTT.

J is TRBJ2-7 and V is TRBV28; TRBD2 matches 9 bases. CDR1 is MDHEN and CDR2 is SYDVKM in the germline V gene. V trimming: 7 bases; J trimming: 11 bases; junction bases outside the gene matches: 15. CDR3 length equals 14 residues. The CDR3 sequence is CASTQRGGRAVEYF. Written as DNA, the CDR3 is TGTGCCAGCACCCAAAGGGGCGGGAGGGCCGTGGAGTACTTC. Variable domain in full (rest from reference TRBV28 and TRBJ2-7): DVKVTQSSRYLVKRTGEKVFLECVQDMDHENMFWYRQDPGLGLRLIYFSYDVKMKEKGDIPEGYSVSREKKERFSLILESASTNQTSMYLCASTQRGGRAVEYFGPGTRLTVT.

This clone was seen a few times. The chain has TRBV9 and TRBJ1-2, with 11 bases identical to TRBD1. CDR3 length equals 16 residues. The germline gives CDR1 SGDLS, CDR2 YYNGEE. Trimming took 4 bases from V and 2 from J; bases not matched to a gene: 7. The CDR3 region has the DNA TGTGCCAGCAGCTTAGGGGGACAGGGGGAAAACTATGGCTACACCTTC. It translates to CASSLGGQGENYGYTF.